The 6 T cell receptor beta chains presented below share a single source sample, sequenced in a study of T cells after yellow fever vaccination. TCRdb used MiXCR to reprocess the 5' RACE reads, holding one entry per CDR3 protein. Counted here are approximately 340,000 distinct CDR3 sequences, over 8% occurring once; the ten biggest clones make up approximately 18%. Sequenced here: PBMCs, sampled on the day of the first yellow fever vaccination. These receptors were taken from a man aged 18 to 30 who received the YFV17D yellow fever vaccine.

The DNA of the CDR3 is TGCGCCAGCAGCTTGGTAGGGGACAGGGTCGGCACTGAAGCTTTCTTT. This gives the protein CASSLVGDRVGTEAFF. V usage is TRBV5-1 and J usage is TRBJ1-1; 9 bases fit TRBD1. The V gene's germline CDR1 is SGHRS and CDR2 YFSETQ. V shed 0 bases, J shed 4 bases, and the junction held 7 bases outside the gene matches. The CDR3 totals 16 residues.

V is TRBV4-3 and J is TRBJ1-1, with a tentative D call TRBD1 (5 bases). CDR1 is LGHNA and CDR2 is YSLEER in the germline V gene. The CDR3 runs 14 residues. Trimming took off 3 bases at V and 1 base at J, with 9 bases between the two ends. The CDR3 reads CASSQGRGNTEAFF. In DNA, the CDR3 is TGCGCCAGCAGCCAGGGGAGGGGGAACACTGAAGCTTTCTTT.

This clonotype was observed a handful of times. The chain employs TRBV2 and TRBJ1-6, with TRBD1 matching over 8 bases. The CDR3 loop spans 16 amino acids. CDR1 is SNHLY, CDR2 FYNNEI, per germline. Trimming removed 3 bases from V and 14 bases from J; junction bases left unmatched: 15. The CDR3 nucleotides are TGTGCCAGCAGTGATCCCCGGGACAGGCGATATGATTCCCTCCACTTT. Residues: CASSDPRDRRYDSLHF.

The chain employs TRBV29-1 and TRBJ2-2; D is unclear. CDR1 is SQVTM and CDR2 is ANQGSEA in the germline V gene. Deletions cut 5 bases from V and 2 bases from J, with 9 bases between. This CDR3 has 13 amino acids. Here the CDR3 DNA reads TGCAGCGTTATCTGGGATAACACCGGGGAGCTGTTTTTT. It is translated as CSVIWDNTGELFF.

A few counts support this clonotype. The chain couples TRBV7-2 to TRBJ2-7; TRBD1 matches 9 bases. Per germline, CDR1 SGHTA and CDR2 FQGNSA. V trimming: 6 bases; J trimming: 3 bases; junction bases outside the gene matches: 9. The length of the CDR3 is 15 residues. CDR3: CASSRTGQGFYEQYF. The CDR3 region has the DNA TGTGCCAGCAGTCGTACGGGACAGGGTTTCTACGAGCAGTACTTC.

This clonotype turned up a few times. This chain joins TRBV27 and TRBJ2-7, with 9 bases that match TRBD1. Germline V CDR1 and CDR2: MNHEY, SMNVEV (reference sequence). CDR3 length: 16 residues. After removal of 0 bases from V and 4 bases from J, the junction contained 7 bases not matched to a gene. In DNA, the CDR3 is TGTGCCAGCAGTTTATCTGACAGGGGGGGTCTGTACGAGCAGTACTTC. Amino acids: CASSLSDRGGLYEQYF.